A single sample gave rise to the 8 T cell receptor beta chains below, sequenced in a study of T cell changes during pregnancy in multiple sclerosis. The assay was immunoSEQ multiplex PCR, and TCRdb's table has in-frame clones only and misses some. The profile covers 35,000 to 55,000 clones, with about nine tenths appearing a single time and roughly 4.8% taken by the ten largest. Sequences were derived from peripheral blood, sampled in the second trimester of pregnancy. These receptors came from a female donor in good health, enrolled as a control in a pregnancy study.

The chain couples TRBV4-1 to TRBJ2-4; 14 bases map to TRBD2. V gave up 3 bases and J gave up 3 bases; unmatched junction bases: 1. Germline CDR1 is MGHRA and CDR2 is YSYEKL. The CDR3 length is 16 residues. The CDR3 is CASSQGLAGVKNIQYF. CDR3 DNA: TGCGCCAGCAGCCAGGGACTAGCGGGAGTCAAAAACATTCAGTACTTC.

The chain joins TRBV5-6 to TRBJ1-4, with D perhaps TRBD1 (6 bases). There are 16 residues in the CDR3. In germline, CDR1 is SGHDT, CDR2 YYEEEE. Deletions cut 5 bases from V and 1 base from J, with 15 bases between. This chain's CDR3 is CASSRGGGRTNEKLFF. CDR3 DNA sequence: TGTGCCAGCAGTCGGGGGGGCGGCAGAACTAATGAAAAACTGTTTTTT.

The chain joins TRBV6-5 to TRBJ2-5, with TRBD1 as a possible D gene (6 bases). The V end was cut by 2 bases, the J end by 5 bases, with 12 bases between. Germline V gives CDR1 MNHEY, CDR2 SVGAGI. This CDR3 is built from 14 residues. This CDR3 reads CASSYRDKWETQYF. The CDR3 nucleotides are TGTGCCAGCAGTTACCGGGACAAGTGGGAGACCCAGTACTTC.

A single count supports this clone. This chain connects TRBV2 to TRBJ1-2; D possibly corresponds to TRBD1 (5 bases). V lost 7 bases and J 8 bases, leaving 11 bases between the germline ends. The germline CDR1 and CDR2 sequences are SNHLY and FYNNEI. The CDR3 extends over 11 amino acids. CDR3 nucleotide sequence: TGTGCCAGCACCAACAGGCCCGGCTACACCTTC. This translates into CASTNRPGYTF.

The chain employs TRBV9 and TRBJ1-5; D unclear. The V and J ends lost 3 bases and 7 bases respectively, with 11 bases between them. Germline loops: CDR1 SGDLS, CDR2 YYNGEE. The CDR3 is made up of 13 amino acids. CDR3 in DNA: TGTGCCAGCAGCGCTTCGCCCGGGCAGCCCCAGCATTTT. Protein sequence: CASSASPGQPQHF.

The count of this clone is one. The chain couples TRBV14 to TRBJ2-7; 10 nucleotides match TRBD1. Trimming removed 8 bases from V and 0 bases from J; junction bases left unmatched: 10. Looked up from germline, CDR1 is SGHDN and CDR2 is FVKESK. The CDR3 runs 16 residues. CDR3 in amino acids: CASGQGVVRSSYEQYF. The CDR3 coding sequence is TGTGCCAGCGGACAGGGGGTCGTTAGGAGCTCCTACGAGCAGTACTTC.

This clone was recorded many times. The chain employs TRBV5-5 and TRBJ1-4, with 11 nucleotides matching TRBD1. The V gene end was trimmed by 2 bases and the J gene end by 4 bases; junction bases not matched to a gene: 1. Germline V gives CDR1 SGHKS, CDR2 YYEKEE (reference sequence). This CDR3 spans 15 amino acids. The CDR3 loop is CASSLGTGGNEKLFF. In nucleotides, the CDR3 is TGTGCCAGCAGCTTAGGGACAGGGGGTAATGAAAAACTGTTTTTT.

The rearrangement uses TRBV4-3 and TRBJ2-3; TRBD2 is a possible D gene (5 bases). The ends were cut back, 2 bases at V and 6 bases at J, with 15 bases in the middle. Germline values: CDR1 LGHNA, CDR2 YSLEER. CDR3 size: 15 residues. CDR3 in DNA: TGCGCCAGCAGCCAAACCTGGACTGCCGGGGATACGCAGTATTTT. It specifies CASSQTWTAGDTQYF.